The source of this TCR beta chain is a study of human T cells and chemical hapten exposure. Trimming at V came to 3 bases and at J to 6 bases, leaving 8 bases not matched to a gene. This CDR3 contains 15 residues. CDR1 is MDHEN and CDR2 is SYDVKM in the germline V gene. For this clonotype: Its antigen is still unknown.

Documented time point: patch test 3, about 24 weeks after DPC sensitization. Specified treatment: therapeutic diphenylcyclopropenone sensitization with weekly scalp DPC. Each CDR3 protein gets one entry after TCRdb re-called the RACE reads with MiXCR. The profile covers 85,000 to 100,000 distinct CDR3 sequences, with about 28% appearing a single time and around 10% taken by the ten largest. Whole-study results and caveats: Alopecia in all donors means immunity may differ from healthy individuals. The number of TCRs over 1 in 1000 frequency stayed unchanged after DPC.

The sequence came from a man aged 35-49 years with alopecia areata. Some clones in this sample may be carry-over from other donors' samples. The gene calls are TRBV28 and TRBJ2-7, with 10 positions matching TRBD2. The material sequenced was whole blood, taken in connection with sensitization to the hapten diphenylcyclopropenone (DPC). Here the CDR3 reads CASSLHRAGGGEQYF. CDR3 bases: TGTGCCAGCAGTTTGCACAGAGCGGGAGGGGGCGAGCAGTACTTC.